Listed here are 8 T cell receptor beta chains from one sample, sequenced in a study of cytomegalovirus exposure and HLA in healthy donors. Sequenced by immunoSEQ multiplex PCR; TCRdb stores in-frame clones only, minus some. The sample carries about 160,000 clones, roughly 90% recorded once. Sequenced material: PBMCs. All receptors come from a woman between 18 and 29 years old in good health and CMV-seronegative.

The V gene is TRBV5-5, the J gene TRBJ1-5; D call uncertain. V lost 3 bases to trimming and J lost 6 bases, with 13 bases between them. CDR1 is SGHKS and CDR2 is YYEKEE in the germline V gene (reference sequence). This CDR3 has 14 residues. Written as DNA, the CDR3 is TGTGCCAGCAGCTCCCTTTTGGCAGGTCAGCCCCAGCATTTT. Protein product: CASSSLLAGQPQHF.

The chain recombines TRBV7-2 with TRBJ2-3, with TRBD1 as a possible D gene (5 bases). V lost 2 bases and J lost 5, with 14 bases in between. CDR3 length: 15 residues. Germline CDR1 reads SGHTA; CDR2 reads FQGNSA. The CDR3 loop reads CASSLKRGDKDTQYF. DNA of the CDR3: TGTGCCAGCAGCTTAAAAAGGGGTGATAAAGATACGCAGTATTTT.

The V gene is TRBV28, the J gene TRBJ1-2; possible D gene TRBD1, 5 bases. Trimming took 2 bases from V and 1 from J, leaving 8 bases between them. Germline-derived CDR1 and CDR2 are MDHEN and SYDVKM. The CDR3 is 14 residues long. The CDR3 nucleotides read TGTGCCAGCAGTTTACGGGGACTTAACTATGGCTACACCTTC. It translates to CASSLRGLNYGYTF.

J is TRBJ1-1 and V is TRBV11-2; TRBD1 agrees at 7 bases. V lost 5 bases, J lost 5 bases, and 11 bases stayed unmatched. CDR3 length: 15 amino acids. Germline V CDR1 and CDR2: SGHAT, FQNNGV. The CDR3 bases are TGTGCCAGCAGCCAATACAGGGGATCGGTGACTGAAGCTTTCTTT. As protein: CASSQYRGSVTEAFF.

This chain uses TRBV19 with TRBJ2-7; 9 positions agree with TRBD1. CDR1 LNHDA and CDR2 SQIVND come from the germline V gene (reference sequence). The CDR3 loop spans 15 amino acids. Trimming took 5 bases from V and 9 from J; bases not matched to a gene: 14. CDR3 residues: CASSDRTGVSGRQYF. The CDR3 DNA follows: TGTGCCAGTAGTGATCGGACAGGGGTGAGTGGGCGGCAGTACTTC.

The chain employs TRBV9 and TRBJ2-1, with 9 bases fitting TRBD2. This CDR3 has 15 amino acids. Germline V lookup: CDR1 SGDLS, CDR2 YYNGEE. V gave up 0 bases and J gave up 6 bases; unmatched junction bases: 4. In nucleotides, the CDR3 is TGTGCCAGCAGCGTAGTGGGTAGCGGGAGCAATGAGCAGTTCTTC. It translates to CASSVVGSGSNEQFF.

The gene calls are TRBV6-1 and TRBJ2-4; possibly TRBD1 for D (6 bases). The CDR3 extends over 17 amino acids. CDR1 and CDR2 from the germline V gene are MNHNS and SASEGT. Between the trimmed V and J ends, which lost 1 base and 0 bases, there was a span of 13 bases. The DNA for the CDR3 is TGTGCCAGCAGTGAAGAAGTCACAGGGATAGCCAAAAACATTCAGTACTTC. This encodes CASSEEVTGIAKNIQYF.

The J gene is TRBJ1-1, the V gene TRBV14; 8 nucleotides align to TRBD1. The length of the CDR3 is 14 residues. CDR1 SGHDN and CDR2 FVKESK come from the germline V gene. The V segment lost 2 bases and the J segment 7 bases; nucleotides outside the gene matches: 6. CDR3 protein: CASSQIRGPVEAFF. DNA of the CDR3: TGTGCCAGCAGCCAAATCAGGGGGCCGGTTGAAGCTTTCTTT.